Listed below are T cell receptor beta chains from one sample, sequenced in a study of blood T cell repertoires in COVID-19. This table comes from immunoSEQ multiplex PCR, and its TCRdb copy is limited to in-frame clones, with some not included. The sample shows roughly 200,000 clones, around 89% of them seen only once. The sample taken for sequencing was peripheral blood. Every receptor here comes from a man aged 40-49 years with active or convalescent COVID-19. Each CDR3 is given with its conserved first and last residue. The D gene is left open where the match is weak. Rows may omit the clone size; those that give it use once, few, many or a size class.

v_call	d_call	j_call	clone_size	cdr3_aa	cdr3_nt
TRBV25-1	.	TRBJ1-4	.	CASSESPQGEEKLFF	TGTGCCAGCAGTGAATCCCCTCAGGGCGAGGAAAAACTGTTTTTT
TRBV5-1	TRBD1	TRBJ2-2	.	CASSQGQIQGAGELFF	TGCGCCAGCAGCCAGGGACAGATTCAGGGTGCAGGGGAGCTGTTTTTT
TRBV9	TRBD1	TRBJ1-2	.	CASSGHRGQEYGYTF	TGTGCCAGCAGCGGTCACAGGGGGCAGGAATATGGCTACACCTTC
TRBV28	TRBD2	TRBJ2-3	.	CASSPEGLAADTQYF	TGTGCCAGCAGTCCCGAGGGACTAGCGGCAGATACGCAGTATTTT
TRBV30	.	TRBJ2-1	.	CAWSPPQGQDEQFF	TGTGCCTGGAGTCCTCCCCAGGGGCAAGATGAGCAGTTCTTC
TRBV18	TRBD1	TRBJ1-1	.	CASSRDRINTEAFF	TGTGCCAGCTCCCGGGACAGGATCAACACTGAAGCTTTCTTT
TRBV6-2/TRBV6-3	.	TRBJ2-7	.	CASSPGRAGGASEQYF	TGTGCCAGCAGCCCCGGACGGGCCGGGGGAGCATCCGAGCAGTACTTC
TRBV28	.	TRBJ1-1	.	CASSSLGGAKDTEAFF	TGTGCCAGCAGTTCTCTTGGGGGCGCCAAGGACACTGAAGCTTTCTTT
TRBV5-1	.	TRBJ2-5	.	CASSFGSSGQETQYF	TGCGCCAGCAGCTTCGGAAGTAGCGGACAAGAGACCCAGTACTTC
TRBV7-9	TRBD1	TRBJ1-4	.	CASSPLPGQAPEKLFF	TGTGCCAGCAGCCCACTTCCGGGACAGGCCCCTGAAAAACTGTTTTTT
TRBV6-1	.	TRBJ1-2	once	CASSEAQAFGNYGYTF	TGTGCCAGCAGTGAGGCTCAGGCGTTCGGAAACTATGGCTACACCTTC
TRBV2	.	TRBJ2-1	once	CASSDSSLESLNSYNEQFF	TGTGCCAGCAGTGATTCGAGTCTGGAGTCTCTAAACTCCTACAATGAGCAGTTCTTC
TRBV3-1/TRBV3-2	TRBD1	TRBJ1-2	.	CASRGGGLGGNTF	TGTGCCAGCAGAGGGGGCGGGCTCGGCGGCAACACCTTC
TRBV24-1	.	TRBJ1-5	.	CATSDPGQNNQPQHF	TGTGCCACCAGTGATCCCGGACAGAACAATCAGCCCCAGCATTTT
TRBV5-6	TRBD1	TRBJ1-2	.	CASSGGQPPGVDGYTF	TGTGCCAGCAGCGGGGGACAGCCCCCTGGAGTGGATGGCTACACCTTC
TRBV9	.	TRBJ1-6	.	CASSVRTNNSPLHF	TGTGCCAGCAGCGTGAGGACAAACAATTCACCCCTCCACTTT
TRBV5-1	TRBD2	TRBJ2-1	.	CASSLEGTSTEQFF	TGCGCCAGCAGCTTGGAAGGGACTAGCACCGAGCAGTTCTTC
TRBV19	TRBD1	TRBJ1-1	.	CASSTYSGGRTEAFF	TGTGCCAGTAGTACGTATTCAGGGGGCCGCACTGAAGCTTTCTTT
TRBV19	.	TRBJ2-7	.	CASSTQGSYEQYF	TGTGCCAGTAGTACACAGGGTTCCTACGAGCAGTACTTC
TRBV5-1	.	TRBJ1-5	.	CASSLVGDSNQPQHF	TGCGCCAGCAGCTTGGTGGGAGATAGCAATCAGCCCCAGCATTTT
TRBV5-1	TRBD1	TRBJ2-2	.	CASSTRTGVGNTGELFF	TGCGCCAGCAGCACCCGGACAGGGGTAGGGAACACCGGGGAGCTGTTTTTT
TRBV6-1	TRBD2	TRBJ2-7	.	CASSVTSGRAGGYEQYF	TGTGCCAGCAGTGTAACTAGCGGGAGGGCCGGGGGTTACGAGCAGTACTTC
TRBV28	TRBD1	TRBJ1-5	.	CASSRQGADNQPQHF	TGTGCCAGCAGTCGACAGGGGGCGGACAATCAGCCCCAGCATTTT
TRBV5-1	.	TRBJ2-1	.	CASSSKNEQFF	TGCGCCAGCAGCTCTAAGAATGAGCAGTTCTTC
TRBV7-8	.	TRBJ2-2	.	CASSLSLDSANTGELFF	TGTGCCAGCAGCTTAAGTTTGGACAGTGCGAACACCGGGGAGCTGTTTTTT
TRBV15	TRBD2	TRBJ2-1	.	CATSRVLGGSNEQFF	TGTGCCACCAGCAGAGTGTTGGGCGGGAGCAATGAGCAGTTCTTC
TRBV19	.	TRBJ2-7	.	CASSIGAGPSYEQYF	TGTGCCAGTAGTATAGGGGCAGGGCCCTCCTACGAGCAGTACTTC
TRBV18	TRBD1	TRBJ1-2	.	CASSPSGTGGGHGYTF	TGTGCCAGCTCACCATCCGGGACAGGGGGCGGCCATGGCTACACCTTC
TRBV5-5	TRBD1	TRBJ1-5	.	CASSLDRAGQPQHF	TGTGCCAGCAGCTTAGACAGGGCAGGCCAGCCCCAGCATTTT
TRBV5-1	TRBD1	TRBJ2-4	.	CASSSGTGKPKNIQYF	TGCGCCAGCAGCTCAGGGACAGGGAAGCCCAAAAACATTCAGTACTTC
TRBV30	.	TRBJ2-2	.	CAWSVLRDTGELFF	TGTGCCTGGAGTGTACTACGGGACACCGGGGAGCTGTTTTTT
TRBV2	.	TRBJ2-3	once	CASSPRQFTDTQYF	TGTGCCAGCAGCCCCAGACAGTTCACAGATACGCAGTATTTT
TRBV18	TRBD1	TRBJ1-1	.	CASSPLTGANTEAFF	TGTGCCAGCTCACCCCTGACAGGGGCGAACACTGAAGCTTTCTTT
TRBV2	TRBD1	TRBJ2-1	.	CASSGQGGYNEQFF	TGTGCCAGCAGTGGACAGGGGGGTTACAATGAGCAGTTCTTC
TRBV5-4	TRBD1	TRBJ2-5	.	CASSRTGMLETQYF	TGTGCCAGCAGCAGGACAGGGATGTTGGAGACCCAGTACTTC
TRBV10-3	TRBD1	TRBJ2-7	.	CAISEWDRAPREQYF	TGTGCCATCAGTGAGTGGGACAGGGCCCCCAGGGAGCAGTACTTC
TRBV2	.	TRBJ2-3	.	CASSLTDASTDTQYF	TGTGCCAGCAGTTTGACAGACGCTAGCACAGATACGCAGTATTTT